This T cell receptor (beta chain) came from a study of T cell clonotyping in hematopoietic cell transplantation. Study summary: Recipients' pretransplant samples followed cytoreduction. Points from the study as a whole: Pathologically expanded recipient clonotypes increased progressively from day 30 to day 180 as diversity fell.

Concerning this clone: As yet, its antigen is unknown.

Time point described: recipient sample about 28 days before transplant, after cytoreduction. Measured with immunoSEQ multiplex PCR; TCRdb has only the in-frame clones, and not every one. The sample has about 76,000 clones, 90% to 96% seen once. Germline V gene data show CDR1 as SGHDT and CDR2 as YYEEEE. The CDR3 spans 13 residues. V gave up 3 bases and J gave up 6 bases, with 10 bases separating them. The sequencing used peripheral blood mononuclear cells, collected before stem cell transplant. The source of this sequence is a woman aged 50 to 60 with acute myeloid leukemia. Some clones in this sample may be carry-over from other donors' samples. The V gene is TRBV5-6, the J gene TRBJ1-5, with D tentatively TRBD1 (6 bases). The CDR3 sequence is CASSSTGFQPQHF. The CDR3 DNA is TGTGCCAGCAGCTCGACAGGATTTCAGCCCCAGCATTTT.